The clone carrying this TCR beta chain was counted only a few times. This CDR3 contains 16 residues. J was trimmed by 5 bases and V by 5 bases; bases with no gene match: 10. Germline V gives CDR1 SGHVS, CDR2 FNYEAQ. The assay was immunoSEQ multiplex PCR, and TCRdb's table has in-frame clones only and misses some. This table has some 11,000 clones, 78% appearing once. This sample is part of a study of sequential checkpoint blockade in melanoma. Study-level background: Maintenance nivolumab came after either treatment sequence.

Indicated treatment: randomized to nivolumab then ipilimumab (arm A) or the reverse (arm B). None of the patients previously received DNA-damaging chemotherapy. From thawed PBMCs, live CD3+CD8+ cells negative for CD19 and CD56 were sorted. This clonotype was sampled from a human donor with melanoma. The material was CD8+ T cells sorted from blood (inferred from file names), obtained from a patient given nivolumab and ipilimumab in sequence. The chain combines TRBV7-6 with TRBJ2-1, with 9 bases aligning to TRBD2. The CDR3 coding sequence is TGTGCCAGCAGCCCTAGAATAGCGGGAGATGACAATGAGCAGTTCTTC. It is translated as CASSPRIAGDDNEQFF. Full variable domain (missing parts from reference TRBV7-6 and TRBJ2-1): GAGVSQSPRYKVTKRGQDVALRCDPISGHVSLYWYRQALGQGPEFLTYFNYEAQQDKSGLPNDRFSAERPEGSISTLTIQRTEQRDSAMYRCASSPRIAGDDNEQFFGPGTRLTVL.